Following are 20 T cell receptor beta chains from one sample sequenced in a study of shared clonotypes between healthy human individuals. Repertoires were generated with immunoSEQ multiplex PCR, while TCRdb's copy carries only in-frame clones and drops some. The sample consists of 450,000 to 500,000 clones, 81% of them appearing once. Sequencing used PBMCs. These receptors were taken from a woman aged 40 to 49 in good health. Some clones in this sample may be carry-over from other donors' samples.

The V gene is TRBV6-1, the J gene TRBJ1-5, with TRBD1 matching over 7 bases. Trimming removed 7 bases from V and 9 bases from J; junction bases left unmatched: 6. CDR1 and CDR2 from the germline V gene are MNHNS and SASEGT. The CDR3 runs 12 residues. The CDR3 DNA sequence: TGTGCCAGCAAAGGGGACAGTTCGCCCCAGCATTTT. Translating it yields CASKGDSSPQHF.

The chain recombines TRBV9 with TRBJ1-5; D is perhaps TRBD1 (6 bases). This CDR3 is 15 amino acids long. Germline V gene data show CDR1 as SGDLS and CDR2 as YYNGEE. Trimming cost V 0 bases and J 4 bases, with 11 bases left between them. For the CDR3, the DNA is TGTGCCAGCAGCGTAGGGGACATTGTTAATCAGCCCCAGCATTTT. Encoded protein: CASSVGDIVNQPQHF.

The gene calls are TRBV28 and TRBJ1-1; the match to TRBD1 covers 10 bases. Germline trimming cut 5 bases from V and 4 bases from J; bases unmatched to any gene: 7. The CDR3 is made up of 15 amino acids. CDR1 is MDHEN and CDR2 is SYDVKM in the germline V gene. CDR3 DNA sequence: TGTGCCAGCAGTGAGCGACAGGGGGCGCCCACTGAAGCTTTCTTT. This translates into CASSERQGAPTEAFF. The complete variable domain, with remaining parts taken from reference TRBV28 and TRBJ1-1, reads DVKVTQSSRYLVKRTGEKVFLECVQDMDHENMFWYRQDPGLGLRLIYFSYDVKMKEKGDIPEGYSVSREKKERFSLILESASTNQTSMYLCASSERQGAPTEAFFGQGTRLTVV.

The genes are TRBV10-3 and TRBJ2-5; tentatively, D is TRBD2 (6 bases). The DNA end is more similar to TRBJ2-7, so the J call may be wrong. From germline, CDR1 is ENHRY and CDR2 SYGVKD. The length of the CDR3 is 15 residues. The CDR3 reads CAISPLGGSDYEQYF. CDR3 coding DNA: TGTGCCATCAGCCCCCTCGGGGGAAGCGACTACGAGCAGTACTTC.

This clone was seen a handful of times. This probably arose from a read error, given a far larger clone one base away. The same CDR3 also results from other DNA sequences found in this sample. This chain joins TRBV27 and TRBJ2-7; no clear D gene. Germline V gene data show CDR1 as MNHEY and CDR2 as SMNVEV (reference sequence). CDR3 length: 14 residues. Trimming pared 2 bases from V and 3 bases from J, leaving 11 bases between. The CDR3 DNA reads as TGTGCCAGCAGTTTAGCTGGTCCTAACTACGAGCAGTACTTC. Its protein product is CASSLAGPNYEQYF.

The chain employs TRBV7-9 and TRBJ1-5; D is ambiguous. Trimming removed 2 bases at V and 4 bases at J, with 12 bases between. The CDR3 has 15 amino acids. CDR1 is SEHNR and CDR2 is FQNEAQ in the germline V gene (reference sequence). The CDR3 loop is CASSLLGSENQPQHF. CDR3 in DNA: TGTGCCAGCAGCTTATTGGGGTCAGAGAATCAGCCCCAGCATTTT.

This clone occurred a few times. This chain links TRBV14 with TRBJ1-2; 8 positions agree with TRBD1. The J segment lost 4 bases and the V segment lost 2 bases, leaving 0 bases of the junction unmatched. The CDR3 covers 13 residues. CDR1 is SGHDN, CDR2 FVKESK, per germline. The chain's CDR3 is CASSQTGGYGYTF. The CDR3, as DNA: TGTGCCAGCAGCCAAACAGGGGGCTATGGCTACACCTTC.

This clone was counted at least ten times. As DNA, the CDR3 is TGTGCCTGGAGTGGAAATTACGAGCAGTACTTC. Translation gives CAWSGNYEQYF. The chain links TRBV30 to TRBJ2-7, with D uncertain. CDR1 and CDR2 from the germline V gene are GTSNPN and SVGIG (reference sequence). V was trimmed by 1 base and J by 4 bases, leaving 5 bases between them. This CDR3 region has 11 residues.

The chain links TRBV7-2 to TRBJ1-2; D not certain. The germline V and J ends were trimmed by 5 bases and 8 bases, with 18 bases remaining between them. There are 14 residues in the CDR3. Germline assignment: CDR1 SGHTA and CDR2 FQGNSA. This CDR3 reads CASSLVSQSQGYTF. The CDR3 region has the DNA TGTGCCAGCAGCCTAGTATCGCAGTCCCAAGGCTACACCTTC.

In its sample, this clone was seen many times. The chain combines TRBV5-1 with TRBJ1-1, with D perhaps TRBD1 (5 bases). Trimming removed 4 bases from V and 2 bases from J, with 18 bases in between. CDR3 length equals 16 residues. Looked up from germline, CDR1 is SGHRS and CDR2 is YFSETQ. The CDR3 nucleotides read TGCGCCAGCAGCCGAGCATCGGGACCGAGAAACACTGAAGCTTTCTTT. As protein: CASSRASGPRNTEAFF.

About this clone: Being one base from a much bigger clone, this may be a read error. The chain combines TRBV5-8 with TRBJ2-3, with TRBD2 as a possible D gene (5 bases). There are 15 residues in the CDR3. Germline V gene data show CDR1 as SGHTS and CDR2 as YDEGEE. Trimming left V 3 bases short and J 4 bases short, with 15 bases between. The CDR3 DNA is TGTGCCAGCAGCTCCGAGGGCCGTTCGGCAGATACGCAGTATTTT. It codes for CASSSEGRSADTQYF.

The chain uses TRBV4-2 and TRBJ2-7; D is perhaps TRBD2 (5 bases). The CDR3 is made up of 14 amino acids. V lost 1 base and J lost 4, with 11 bases in between. From germline, CDR1 is LGHNA and CDR2 YNFKEQ. The CDR3 loop is CASSQVKTGYEQYF. In DNA, the CDR3 is TGTGCCAGCAGCCAAGTAAAAACGGGGTACGAGCAGTACTTC.

The rearrangement joins TRBV15 to TRBJ2-7; TRBD2 matches 7 bases. V was pared by 9 bases and J by 5 bases, with 10 bases of the junction left unmatched. The CDR3 extends over 13 amino acids. Germline V gives CDR1 LNHNV, CDR2 YYDKDF (reference sequence). The CDR3, as DNA: TGTGCCACTGCTCCGGGAGGCAGAAACGAGCAGTACTTC. This sequence encodes CATAPGGRNEQYF.

The chain uses TRBV18 and TRBJ1-1; D remains ambiguous. Trimming cost V 3 bases and J 10 bases, with 21 bases left between them. The CDR3 is 15 amino acids. Germline CDR1 is KGHSH and CDR2 is LQKENI. This CDR3 reads CASSPVMSKGLGAFF. DNA of the CDR3: TGTGCCAGCTCACCGGTTATGTCAAAGGGCTTGGGAGCTTTCTTT. Complete variable domain (other parts from reference TRBV18 and TRBJ1-1): NAGVMQNPRHLVRRRGQEARLRCSPMKGHSHVYWYRQLPEEGLKFMVYLQKENIIDESGMPKERFSAEFPKEGPSILRIQQVVRGDSAAYFCASSPVMSKGLGAFFGQGTRLTVV.

On this clone: A far larger clone is off by one base, so a read error is likely. V is TRBV2 and J is TRBJ2-1; the D is unclear. CDR1 SNHLY and CDR2 FYNNEI come from the germline V gene. This CDR3 has 13 amino acids. CDR3 bases: TGTGACAGCAGTGAAGCATTTTCCCATGAGCAGTTCTTC. Translating it yields CDSSEAFSHEQFF. The complete variable domain, with remaining parts taken from reference TRBV2 and TRBJ2-1, reads EPEVTQTPSHQVTQMGQEVILRCVPISNHLYFYWYRQILGQKVEFLVSFYNNEISEKSEIFDDQFSVERPDGSNFTLKIRSTKLEDSAMYFCDSSEAFSHEQFFGPGTRLTVL.

The chain uses TRBV9 and TRBJ1-1; D call uncertain. The CDR3 is 15 amino acids. With 0 bases removed from V and 2 bases from J, the gap between germline ends came to 11 bases. Germline-derived CDR1 and CDR2 are SGDLS and YYNGEE. The CDR3 nucleotides are TGTGCCAGCAGCGTAGGGCGCACGACTAACACTGAAGCTTTCTTT. Translated: CASSVGRTTNTEAFF.

The V call is TRBV10-3, the J call TRBJ2-7; 8 bases align to TRBD2. The germline V gene encodes CDR1 ENHRY and CDR2 SYGVKD. There are 14 residues in the CDR3. Trimming removed 7 bases from V and 7 bases from J; junction bases left unmatched: 12. The CDR3 nucleotides are TGTGCCATCAAAGATAGCGGGACCTCTGGAGAGCAGTACTTC. Its translation is CAIKDSGTSGEQYF.

The chain is built from TRBV5-4 and TRBJ2-7, with D maybe TRBD1 (5 bases). CDR1 SGHNT and CDR2 YYREEE come from the germline V gene (reference sequence). Trimming removed 3 bases at V and 3 bases at J, with 16 bases between. The CDR3 has 15 amino acids. The CDR3 sequence is CASSSDQGNRYEQYF. The CDR3 DNA sequence: TGTGCCAGCAGCTCTGACCAGGGAAACCGCTACGAGCAGTACTTC.

In regard to this clone: It is likely a read error: a sequence one base away is far more abundant. The chain employs TRBV5-1 and TRBJ2-5; D call uncertain. Germline V gene lookup returns CDR1 SGHRS and CDR2 YFSETQ. The CDR3 spans 14 residues. The CDR3 reads CAGSLSDGQETQYF. The CDR3 nucleotides read TGCGCCGGCAGCTTGTCCGACGGCCAAGAGACCCAGTACTTC.

V usage is TRBV7-8 and J usage is TRBJ2-5; TRBD1 is a possible D gene (6 bases). The CDR3 spans 16 residues. V gave up 4 bases and J gave up 5 bases, with 20 bases separating them. Germline V gene data show CDR1 as SGHVS and CDR2 as FQNEAQ. Here the CDR3 DNA reads TGTGCCAGCAGCTCTCGGGACAACGTACGAAGGGAGACCCAGTACTTC. This sequence encodes CASSSRDNVRRETQYF.